Listed here are 21 T cell receptor beta chains from one sample, sequenced in a study of identifying expanded T cells in peripheral blood. Clones were sequenced by immunoSEQ multiplex PCR, and TCRdb holds only the in-frame ones, with some missing. The sample records about 100,000 clones, about 90% being singletons. Sequencing was carried out using blood. The source is a person aged 18 to 75 in good health.

V and J are TRBV19 and TRBJ1-1; D gene ambiguous. V was clipped by 7 bases and J by 8 bases, with 11 bases between them. Germline CDR1 reads LNHDA; CDR2 reads SQIVND (reference sequence). There are 11 residues in the CDR3. This CDR3 is CASKSNVEAFF. The CDR3 DNA is TGTGCCAGTAAGTCTAACGTGGAAGCTTTCTTT.

The V and J genes are TRBV9 and TRBJ2-2, with 8 bases matching TRBD1. This CDR3 is 15 amino acids long. Germline loops: CDR1 SGDLS, CDR2 YYNGEE. With 3 bases clipped from V and 6 bases from J, the junction kept 7 bases outside the gene matches. The CDR3, as DNA: TGTGCCAGCAGCGAAAGGACAGGGAGATCCGGGGAGCTGTTTTTT. Translating it yields CASSERTGRSGELFF.

This chain uses TRBV4-1 with TRBJ1-2; D call uncertain. Germline lookup yields CDR1 MGHRA and CDR2 YSYEKL. The CDR3 runs to 12 residues. The CDR3 protein is CAVLVPGYGYTF. The CDR3 region has the DNA TGCGCTGTTCTGGTGCCAGGCTATGGCTACACCTTC.

This chain connects TRBV5-6 to TRBJ2-7; 7 nucleotides line up with TRBD1. V lost 3 bases to trimming and J lost 2 bases; unmatched junction nucleotides: 5. The CDR3 covers 14 residues. Germline lookup yields CDR1 SGHDT and CDR2 YYEEEE. CDR3: CASSSSGTAYEQYF. The DNA of the CDR3 is TGTGCCAGCAGCTCTTCCGGGACAGCCTACGAGCAGTACTTC. The full variable domain, in which reference TRBV5-6 and TRBJ2-7 provide the parts outside the CDR3, is DAGVTQSPTHLIKTRGQQVTLRCSPKSGHDTVSWYQQALGQGPQFIFQYYEEEERQRGNFPDRFSGHQFPNYSSELNVNALLLGDSALYLCASSSSGTAYEQYFGPGTRLTVT.

V is TRBV28 and J is TRBJ2-5, with a weak D call TRBD1 (6 bases). Between the trimmed V and J ends, which lost 6 bases and 2 bases, there was a span of 10 bases. The germline V gene has CDR1 MDHEN and CDR2 SYDVKM. The CDR3 consists of 13 residues. The chain's CDR3 is CASRGALQETQYF. In nucleotides, the CDR3 is TGTGCCAGCAGGGGGGCATTACAAGAGACCCAGTACTTC.

The V and J genes are TRBV6-6 and TRBJ2-1; 16 positions match TRBD2. Germline CDR1 reads MNHNY; CDR2 reads SVGAGI (reference sequence). V was pared by 5 bases and J by 9 bases, with 4 bases of the junction left unmatched. The CDR3 length is 15 residues. The CDR3 reads CASSVGLAGGLEQFF. The CDR3 region has the DNA TGTGCCAGCAGTGTGGGACTAGCGGGGGGGCTTGAGCAGTTCTTC.

The V call is TRBV30, the J call TRBJ1-1, with a tentative D call TRBD1 (6 bases). With 2 bases removed from V and 1 base from J, the gap between germline ends came to 20 bases. The CDR3 is 17 residues long. Germline CDR1 GTSNPN, CDR2 SVGIG (reference sequence). The chain's CDR3 is CAWSHPGRGGKNTEAFF. The CDR3 DNA sequence: TGTGCCTGGAGTCACCCTGGTCGAGGGGGGAAGAACACTGAAGCTTTCTTT.

The J gene is TRBJ2-5, the V gene TRBV7-2, with 10 positions matching TRBD1. Germline V lookup: CDR1 SGHTA, CDR2 FQGNSA. V was pared by 5 bases and J by 5 bases, with 5 bases of the junction left unmatched. The CDR3 has 14 residues. CDR3 sequence (DNA): TGTGCCAGCAGCGCCGACAGGGGGCTCGAGACCCAGTACTTC. Translating it yields CASSADRGLETQYF.

This clone appeared once. The gene calls are TRBV14 and TRBJ2-7; 11 bases agree with TRBD2. CDR3 length: 16 residues. Germline V lookup: CDR1 SGHDN, CDR2 FVKESK. The ends lost 3 bases at V and 1 base at J; junction bases unmatched: 5. Written as DNA, the CDR3 is TGTGCCAGCAGCCAGCTCGGGACTAGCGGTTCCTACGAGCAGTACTTC. Its translation: CASSQLGTSGSYEQYF.

The chain carries TRBV28 and TRBJ2-2; 9 bases fit TRBD2. The CDR3 runs 16 residues. J lost 3 bases, V lost 2 bases, and 4 bases had no gene match. Germline V CDR1 and CDR2: MDHEN, SYDVKM. The CDR3, as DNA: TGTGCCAGCAGTTTAGCTAGCGGGGAGTACACCGGGGAGCTGTTTTTT. Residues: CASSLASGEYTGELFF. Full variable domain (outside the CDR3, taken from reference TRBV28 and TRBJ2-2): DVKVTQSSRYLVKRTGEKVFLECVQDMDHENMFWYRQDPGLGLRLIYFSYDVKMKEKGDIPEGYSVSREKKERFSLILESASTNQTSMYLCASSLASGEYTGELFFGEGSRLTVL.

This sequence joins TRBV30 and TRBJ2-5; the match to TRBD2 covers 13 bases. CDR3 size: 15 residues. Germline loops: CDR1 GTSNPN, CDR2 SVGIG (reference sequence). Losses at the gene ends were 3 bases for V and 5 bases for J; bases not matched to a gene: 6. The CDR3 is CAWRTGLAGVETQYF. The DNA of the CDR3 is TGTGCCTGGAGAACCGGACTAGCGGGAGTTGAGACCCAGTACTTC. The variable domain in full, with the rest retrieved from reference TRBV30 and TRBJ2-5, is SQTIHQWPATLVQPVGSPLSLECTVEGTSNPNLYWYRQAAGRGLQLLFYSVGIGQISSEVPQNLSASRPQDRQFILSSKKLLLSDSGFYLCAWRTGLAGVETQYFGPGTRLLVL.

The chain is built from TRBV6-6 and TRBJ2-7, with TRBD1 as a possible D gene (5 bases). CDR3 length equals 14 residues. Germline CDR1 MNHNY, CDR2 SVGAGI (reference sequence). Trimming removed 6 bases at V and 2 bases at J, with 14 bases between. This CDR3 is CASSPPGYPYEQYF. The CDR3 coding sequence is TGTGCCAGCAGCCCCCCAGGGTATCCCTACGAGCAGTACTTC.

V usage is TRBV6-5 and J usage is TRBJ1-2, with D perhaps TRBD1 (5 bases). Germline values: CDR1 MNHEY, CDR2 SVGAGI. The CDR3 covers 12 residues. The germline V and J ends were trimmed by 6 bases and 4 bases, with 9 bases remaining between them. The CDR3 bases are TGTGCCAGCAGCCGGGGGATCTATGGCTACACCTTC. It encodes CASSRGIYGYTF.

This clone came up once. The V call is TRBV10-2, the J call TRBJ1-1; possible D gene TRBD1, 5 bases. This CDR3 region has 13 residues. The V end lost 3 bases, the J end lost 6 bases, and 11 bases lay between the germline ends. Germline CDR1 and CDR2: WSHSY and SAAADI. Here the CDR3 DNA reads TGCGCCAGCAGTGAACGTCTACAGGCTGAAGCTTTCTTT. The encoded protein is CASSERLQAEAFF.

V is TRBV7-2 and J is TRBJ1-5; D possibly corresponds to TRBD1 (5 bases). Germline CDR1 and CDR2: SGHTA and FQGNSA. With 1 base removed from V and 6 bases from J, the gap between germline ends came to 19 bases. The CDR3 has 17 amino acids. The CDR3 bases are TGTGCCAGCAGCTTAGTTACCTCCGTGGGGGTGGGTCAGCCCCAGCATTTT. It translates to CASSLVTSVGVGQPQHF. The complete variable domain, with remaining parts taken from reference TRBV7-2 and TRBJ1-5, reads GAGVSQSPSNKVTEKGKDVELRCDPISGHTALYWYRQSLGQGLEFLIYFQGNSAPDKSGLPSDRFSAERTGGSVSTLTIQRTQQEDSAVYLCASSLVTSVGVGQPQHFGDGTRLSIL.

V gene TRBV27 combines with J gene TRBJ2-7; TRBD2 might be the D (6 bases). Germline CDR1 is MNHEY and CDR2 is SMNVEV (reference sequence). The V gene lost 3 bases and the J gene lost 5 bases, with 11 bases spanning the gap. The CDR3 covers 13 residues. The CDR3 DNA follows: TGTGCCAGCAGTTTCGGTCGGGGGAACGAGCAGTACTTC. This encodes CASSFGRGNEQYF.

CDR3 DNA: TGTGCCAGCAGCTTATCTGTTGGGCAGGGGGCGAGTTATGGCTACACCTTC. Its translation is CASSLSVGQGASYGYTF. The rearrangement links TRBV7-2 to TRBJ1-2; 8 positions agree with TRBD1. The CDR3 spans 17 residues. Losses at the gene ends were 2 bases for V and 5 bases for J; bases not matched to a gene: 13. Germline CDR1 is SGHTA and CDR2 is FQGNSA. Full variable domain (missing parts from reference TRBV7-2 and TRBJ1-2): GAGVSQSPSNKVTEKGKDVELRCDPISGHTALYWYRQSLGQGLEFLIYFQGNSAPDKSGLPSDRFSAERTGGSVSTLTIQRTQQEDSAVYLCASSLSVGQGASYGYTFGSGTRLTVV.

V gene TRBV19 combines with J gene TRBJ1-5; TRBD1 agrees at 9 bases. Germline CDR1 reads LNHDA; CDR2 reads SQIVND (reference sequence). This CDR3 is built from 18 residues. V trimming: 5 bases; J trimming: 1 base; junction bases outside the gene matches: 12. The CDR3 region is CASSPGTGRMRSNQPQHF. The CDR3 DNA sequence: TGTGCCAGTAGTCCCGGGACAGGGAGGATGAGAAGCAATCAGCCCCAGCATTTT. Full variable domain (rest looked up from reference TRBV19 and TRBJ1-5): DGGITQSPKYLFRKEGQNVTLSCEQNLNHDAMYWYRQDPGQGLRLIYYSQIVNDFQKGDIAEGYSVSREKKESFPLTVTSAQKNPTAFYLCASSPGTGRMRSNQPQHFGDGTRLSIL.

The CDR3 coding sequence is TGTGCCAGCAGCTCACTAAGGGATGGCTACACCTTC. Translation gives CASSSLRDGYTF. The chain employs TRBV2 and TRBJ1-2, with unresolved D. Germline CDR1 and CDR2: SNHLY and FYNNEI. This CDR3 is built from 12 residues. The V end was cut by 6 bases, the J end by 6 bases, with 11 bases between. The whole variable domain, filled in from reference TRBV2 and TRBJ1-2, reads EPEVTQTPSHQVTQMGQEVILRCVPISNHLYFYWYRQILGQKVEFLVSFYNNEISEKSEIFDDQFSVERPDGSNFTLKIRSTKLEDSAMYFCASSSLRDGYTFGSGTRLTVV.

The J gene is TRBJ2-7, the V gene TRBV5-4; no definite D call. Looked up from germline, CDR1 is SGHNT and CDR2 is YYREEE (reference sequence). Trimming stripped 0 bases from V and 4 bases from J, with 11 bases between. The CDR3 totals 14 residues. In DNA, the CDR3 is TGTGCCAGCAGCTTGGGTAGCTACTCTTACGAGCAGTACTTC. This codes for CASSLGSYSYEQYF.

The chain joins TRBV6-1 to TRBJ2-3; D possibly corresponds to TRBD2 (6 bases). Trimming pared 5 bases from V and 1 base from J, leaving 13 bases between. Looked up from germline, CDR1 is MNHNS and CDR2 is SASEGT. CDR3 length: 15 residues. The CDR3 is CASSPPRGGTDTQYF. CDR3 coding DNA: TGTGCCAGCAGTCCTCCCCGCGGGGGCACAGATACGCAGTATTTT.